A selection of T cell receptor beta chains follows, all from one sample in a study of blood T cell repertoires in COVID-19. The method was immunoSEQ multiplex PCR; TCRdb's version includes in-frame clones alone and lacks a portion of them. The sample carries about 180,000 clones, about 83% recorded once. The sequenced material came from peripheral blood. The receptors originated from a woman in her 70s with COVID-19, enrolled during active disease. Each CDR3 is given without its conserved first and last residue. D genes are given only for firm matches.

>TRBD1|TRBV19
ASRRTGVGTDTQY
>-|TRBV11-2
ASSSTTDSGNTIY
>-|TRBV30
AWSATSFGEQF
>-|TRBV5-6
ASSLAGSNYGYT
>-|TRBV14
ASSHYGRGINQPQH
>TRBD1|TRBV6-5
ASTRDRGLHEQF
>-|TRBV11-3
ASSLDGLGLNTQY
>-|TRBV2
ASSEDPGGIYNEQF
>-|TRBV18
ASSPEAGALGQTQY
>TRBD1|TRBV28
ASRGQGFHTEAF
>TRBD1|TRBV2
ASRDRATNEKLF
>-|TRBV12-3/TRBV12-4
ASLSRQGSGYT
>-|TRBV28
ASSWAYGYT
>-|TRBV4-1
ASTDRRNTIY
>TRBD2|TRBV3-1/TRBV3-2
ASRPIAGANTGELF
>TRBD1|TRBV5-1
ASHAGTGFYEQY
>-|TRBV5-4
ASSLDSQETQY
>TRBD1|TRBV30
AWSLPLGGGSGNTIY
>TRBD1|TRBV14
ASSHLTGENSPLH
>-|TRBV29-1
TIADRPYGYT
>TRBD1|TRBV28
ASSTGTGGTGNTIY
>TRBD2|TRBV3-1/TRBV3-2
ASSPLAGSQNIQY
>-|TRBV29-1
SVEDQRLLYGYT
>TRBD1|TRBV6-2/TRBV6-3
ASSPDRRSQPQH
>-|TRBV4-1
ASSQDLLNRAGNTIY
>-|TRBV20-1
SATAVETQY
>-|TRBV12-3/TRBV12-4
ASRTGFADTQY
>-|TRBV5-1
ASSGGTVYEQY
>TRBD1|TRBV7-2
ASSLRDRGAFYGYT
>TRBD1|TRBV10-3
ATRPGTENTGELF
>-|TRBV25-1
ASSAVAGGRVTEAF
>-|TRBV28
ASSTPTAKFYEQY
>-|TRBV10-3
AISHRTEQYEQY
>-|TRBV7-9
ASSLALSPLH
>-|TRBV7-3
ASSPGGTDTQY
>TRBD1|TRBV5-8
ASSLRDRVSYEQY
>-|TRBV3-1/TRBV3-2
ASSNTATNTIY
>TRBD1|TRBV3-1/TRBV3-2
ASSHSGQGAGNTIY
>TRBD1|TRBV9
ASSALDREGNTIY